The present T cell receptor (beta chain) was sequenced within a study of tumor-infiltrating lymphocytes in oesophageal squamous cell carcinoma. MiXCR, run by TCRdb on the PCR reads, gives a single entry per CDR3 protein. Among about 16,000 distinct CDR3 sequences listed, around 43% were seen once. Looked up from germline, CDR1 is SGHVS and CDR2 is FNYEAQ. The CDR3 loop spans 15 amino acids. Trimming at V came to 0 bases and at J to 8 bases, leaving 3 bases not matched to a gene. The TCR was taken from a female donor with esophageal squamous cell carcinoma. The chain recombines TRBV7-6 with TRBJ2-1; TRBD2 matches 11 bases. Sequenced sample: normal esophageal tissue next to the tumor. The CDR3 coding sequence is TGTGCCAGCAGCTTAGCTAGCGGGAGGGACGATGAGCAGTTCTTC. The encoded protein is CASSLASGRDDEQFF.